These 30 T cell receptor beta chains came from one sample sequenced in a study of CD8 T cells in ankylosing spondylitis. Study-level results: The study identified a TCR beta motif of roughly eight highly homologous variants that appeared characteristic of ankylosing spondylitis blood.

Each CDR3 protein is one row after TCRdb ran MiXCR on the 5' RACE reads. This sample has roughly 370,000 distinct CDR3 sequences, with more than 20% found just once. No antigen has been identified for these receptors. The sequenced sample was blood, either unsorted or a sorted T cell fraction (not recorded which). The receptor source for this set is a male donor with ankylosing spondylitis.

This sequence joins TRBV18 and TRBJ2-1; D gene unclear. Germline V gene lookup returns CDR1 KGHSH and CDR2 LQKENI. The V end lost 2 bases, the J end lost 8 bases, and 13 bases lay between the germline ends. CDR3 length equals 14 residues. The CDR3 reads CASSPNLGVDEQFF. CDR3 DNA: TGTGCCAGCTCACCAAACTTAGGAGTTGATGAGCAGTTCTTC.

The V call is TRBV7-9, the J call TRBJ2-1; unclear D gene. V was trimmed by 5 bases and J by 5 bases, leaving 10 bases between them. Per germline, CDR1 SEHNR and CDR2 FQNEAQ (reference sequence). The CDR3 consists of 13 residues. CDR3 in DNA: TGTGCCAGCAGCCTGGACCCGAACAATGAGCAGTTCTTC. It encodes CASSLDPNNEQFF.

This clonotype appeared a few times. The gene calls are TRBV6-2 or TRBV6-3 and TRBJ2-7; the D is unclear. The CDR3 extends over 11 amino acids. Germline-derived CDR1 and CDR2 are MNHEY and SVGEGT. Between the trimmed V and J ends, which lost 8 bases and 3 bases, there was a span of 8 bases. The CDR3 coding sequence is TGTGCCAGCTACCACTACTACGAGCAGTACTTC. This sequence encodes CASYHYYEQYF.

The V gene is TRBV4-3, the J gene TRBJ2-3; maybe TRBD1 (7 bases). CDR1 is LGHNA, CDR2 YSLEER, per germline. The CDR3 loop spans 17 amino acids. Between the trimmed V and J ends, which lost 1 base and 4 bases, there was a span of 18 bases. The CDR3 reads CASSQGARRGRSDTQYF. The CDR3 DNA reads as TGCGCCAGCAGCCAAGGGGCTCGGAGGGGGCGCTCAGATACGCAGTATTTT.

There are a few counts of this clonotype. The gene calls are TRBV12-3 or TRBV12-4 and TRBJ2-6; D ambiguous. The CDR3 has 13 amino acids. V lost 5 bases and J lost 2, with 4 bases in between. The CDR3 here is CASSVPGANVLTF. CDR3 sequence (DNA): TGTGCCAGCAGTGTCCCTGGGGCCAACGTCCTGACTTTC.

V gene TRBV7-2 combines with J gene TRBJ2-3; 12 bases match TRBD2. V trimming: 5 bases; J trimming: 5 bases; junction bases outside the gene matches: 8. Germline V gene sequence: CDR1 SGHTA, CDR2 FQGNSA. The length of the CDR3 is 16 residues. This CDR3 reads CASSLRTSGTVDTQYF. CDR3 coding DNA: TGTGCCAGCAGCCTCAGGACTAGCGGGACCGTAGATACGCAGTATTTT.

The chain is built from TRBV28 and TRBJ1-3; D uncertain. Germline V CDR1 and CDR2: MDHEN, SYDVKM. CDR3 length equals 16 residues. Trimming pared 3 bases from V and 0 bases from J, leaving 12 bases between. The CDR3 is CASSFPVVGSGNTIYF. The CDR3 DNA sequence: TGTGCCAGCAGTTTCCCGGTCGTGGGCTCTGGAAACACCATATATTTT.

This chain links TRBV5-1 with TRBJ2-6; D is unresolved. The CDR3 runs to 16 residues. The germline CDR1 and CDR2 sequences are SGHRS and YFSETQ. Trimming took off 0 bases at V and 0 bases at J, with 7 bases between the two ends. CDR3 bases: TGCGCCAGCAGCTTGGAGGGTGTCTCTGGGGCCAACGTCCTGACTTTC. This codes for CASSLEGVSGANVLTF.

The chain employs TRBV29-1 and TRBJ2-3; TRBD2 agrees at 13 bases. Trimming at V came to 7 bases and at J to 8 bases, leaving 15 bases not matched to a gene. The germline gives CDR1 SQVTM, CDR2 ANQGSEA. The CDR3 is made up of 16 amino acids. The CDR3 spells CSANTGTSGNWGTQYF. CDR3 DNA sequence: TGCAGCGCCAATACCGGGACTAGCGGGAATTGGGGTACGCAGTATTTT.

The V and J genes are TRBV18 and TRBJ1-4; TRBD1 matches at 7 bases. The V gene's germline CDR1 is KGHSH and CDR2 LQKENI. V lost 3 bases to trimming and J lost 5 bases; unmatched junction nucleotides: 9. The CDR3 spans 16 residues. DNA for the CDR3: TGTGCCAGCTCACCCTCCCGGGACAGCCGGAATGAAAAACTGTTTTTT. Translating it yields CASSPSRDSRNEKLFF.

In regard to this clonotype: Compared with germline, one end of the junction differs, possibly owing to a read error. J is TRBJ2-7 and V is TRBV19, with 8 bases lining up with TRBD1. The CDR3 has 15 residues. CDR1 LNHDA and CDR2 SQIVND come from the germline V gene (reference sequence). In nucleotides, the CDR3 is TGTGACAGTAGAAACCCCGGGACAGGATTCGGAGAGCAGTACTTC. This codes for CDSRNPGTGFGEQYF.

The chain is built from TRBV6-4 and TRBJ2-2, with 7 positions matching TRBD1. The length of the CDR3 is 13 residues. Germline values: CDR1 MRHNA, CDR2 SNTAGT. V shed 6 bases, J shed 10 bases, and the junction held 8 bases outside the gene matches. CDR3 residues: CASRPPGGEELFF. CDR3 nucleotide sequence: TGTGCCAGCAGGCCCCCAGGGGGTGAGGAGCTGTTTTTT.

This clonotype was counted only a few times. The chain has TRBV10-3 and TRBJ1-1; D is uncertain. Germline CDR1 reads ENHRY; CDR2 reads SYGVKD. This CDR3 has 12 amino acids. V was cut by 3 bases and J by 0 bases, with 2 bases left in between. Here the CDR3 reads CAISDLNTEAFF. Written as DNA, the CDR3 is TGTGCCATCAGTGATCTGAACACTGAAGCTTTCTTT.

In this sample, this clonotype turned up a few times. The chain combines TRBV20-1 with TRBJ1-5, with D possibly matching TRBD1 (6 bases). The CDR3 runs 14 residues. The germline V gene encodes CDR1 DFQATT and CDR2 SNEGSKA (reference sequence). The CDR3 coding sequence is TGCAGCATAGGGAACAGGGTAACTAATCAGCCCCAGCATTTT. Translation: CSIGNRVTNQPQHF.

The chain has TRBV6-2 or TRBV6-3 and TRBJ2-3; D is possibly TRBD2 (5 bases). The V end was cut by 6 bases, the J end by 5 bases, with 18 bases between. Germline values: CDR1 MNHEY, CDR2 SVGEGT. The CDR3 spans 15 residues. The CDR3 loop reads CASSSRPGVGDTQYF. In DNA, the CDR3 is TGTGCCAGCAGCTCGCGACCCGGGGTGGGAGATACGCAGTATTTT.

The chain links TRBV28 to TRBJ2-7; D ambiguous. Trimming cost V 7 bases and J 1 base, with 11 bases left between them. The CDR3 loop spans 13 amino acids. The germline V gene encodes CDR1 MDHEN and CDR2 SYDVKM. The CDR3 nucleotides are TGTGCCAGCAAGGGCCCTGTATCCTACGAGCAGTACTTC. Its translation: CASKGPVSYEQYF.

This clonotype was counted only a few times. The chain has TRBV2 and TRBJ2-6; 11 positions agree with TRBD1. The junction had 6 bases not matched to a gene; V was cut back by 7 bases and J by 1 base. Germline V gene sequence: CDR1 SNHLY, CDR2 FYNNEI. The CDR3 runs to 17 residues. CDR3 sequence (DNA): TGTGCCAGCACGCGTGGACAGGGGGCTTCTGGGGCCAACGTCCTGACTTTC. Translation: CASTRGQGASGANVLTF.

This clonotype was detected only a few times. In DNA, the CDR3 is TGCAGCGTTGCAGCGCGTCCGGGTCCCTACGAGCAGTACTTC. This gives the protein CSVAARPGPYEQYF. This chain uses TRBV29-1 with TRBJ2-7; unclear D gene. Germline CDR1 reads SQVTM; CDR2 reads ANQGSEA. The ends were cut back, 4 bases at V and 2 bases at J, with 15 bases in the middle. CDR3 size: 14 residues.

This clonotype was observed a few times. This sequence joins TRBV10-3 and TRBJ2-3; possibly TRBD1 for D (5 bases). Germline V CDR1 and CDR2: ENHRY, SYGVKD. V was clipped by 7 bases and J by 0 bases, with 11 bases between them. There are 14 residues in the CDR3. The CDR3 DNA sequence: TGTGCCATCAAATGGGGCTTAAGCACAGATACGCAGTATTTT. Translating it yields CAIKWGLSTDTQYF.

This clonotype has more than one count but fewer than ten. This chain connects TRBV28 to TRBJ2-7; unclear D gene. V was pared by 4 bases and J by 2 bases, with 12 bases between. Per the germline V gene, CDR1 is MDHEN and CDR2 is SYDVKM. The CDR3 runs to 14 residues. The CDR3 is CASSSALGTYEQYF. CDR3 bases: TGTGCCAGCAGTTCAGCCCTTGGCACCTACGAGCAGTACTTC.

This clonotype was seen a handful of times. V usage is TRBV7-2 and J usage is TRBJ1-1; D possibly corresponds to TRBD1 (6 bases). From germline, CDR1 is SGHTA and CDR2 FQGNSA. V was trimmed by 5 bases and J by 7 bases, leaving 17 bases between them. The CDR3 contains 14 residues. CDR3 in amino acids: CASSPTRQVHEAFF. In DNA form, the CDR3 reads TGTGCCAGCAGCCCAACCCGACAGGTGCATGAAGCTTTCTTT.

This clonotype was counted only a few times. The rearrangement links TRBV9 to TRBJ1-4, with D perhaps TRBD1 (6 bases). This CDR3 is 14 amino acids long. The germline V gene has CDR1 SGDLS and CDR2 YYNGEE. Trimming took 2 bases from V and 6 from J, leaving 11 bases between them. The DNA of the CDR3 is TGTGCCAGCAGCGTCAGGGGATCGGATGAAAAACTGTTTTTT. Residues: CASSVRGSDEKLFF.

This clonotype was seen more than once but under ten times. This chain connects TRBV19 to TRBJ2-1; tentatively, D is TRBD1 (6 bases). This CDR3 comprises 13 residues. With 7 bases removed from V and 6 bases from J, the gap between germline ends came to 13 bases. Germline V gives CDR1 LNHDA, CDR2 SQIVND (reference sequence). CDR3 DNA sequence: TGTGCCAGTACCCGAACCAGGGGCAATGAGCAGTTCTTC. This sequence encodes CASTRTRGNEQFF. Looking up the rest from reference TRBV19 and TRBJ2-1 gives the full variable domain: DGGITQSPKYLFRKEGQNVTLSCEQNLNHDAMYWYRQDPGQGLRLIYYSQIVNDFQKGDIAEGYSVSREKKESFPLTVTSAQKNPTAFYLCASTRTRGNEQFFGPGTRLTVL.

The chain is built from TRBV5-1 and TRBJ1-2, with a weak D call TRBD1 (6 bases). Germline V gives CDR1 SGHRS, CDR2 YFSETQ. The CDR3 length is 14 residues. V lost 0 bases and J 6 bases, leaving 12 bases between the germline ends. The CDR3 here is CASSLGLRGDGYTF. DNA for the CDR3: TGCGCCAGCAGCTTGGGGCTTAGGGGGGATGGCTACACCTTC.

This clonotype was recorded at least ten times. The V gene is TRBV29-1, the J gene TRBJ2-6; possibly TRBD1 for D (5 bases). The CDR3 has 16 residues. Looked up from germline, CDR1 is SQVTM and CDR2 is ANQGSEA. The V end was cut by 5 bases, the J end by 0 bases, with 14 bases between. CDR3 DNA sequence: TGCAGCGTTCAGACAGACATAGGCTCTGGGGCCAACGTCCTGACTTTC. Translated: CSVQTDIGSGANVLTF.

This clonotype was seen only a few times. This chain connects TRBV20-1 to TRBJ2-7; perhaps TRBD2 as D (5 bases). Looked up from germline, CDR1 is DFQATT and CDR2 is SNEGSKA (reference sequence). Trimming took off 3 bases at V and 3 bases at J, with 12 bases between the two ends. This CDR3 is 13 amino acids long. The CDR3 nucleotides are TGCAGTGCTAGGCAGGATCGGGACTACGAGCAGTACTTC. This gives the protein CSARQDRDYEQYF.

This clonotype was recorded a few times. CDR3 coding DNA: TGTGCCAGCAGCCAAGATGAGGTGGCGCGAAACATTCAGTACTTC. It translates to CASSQDEVARNIQYF. The chain couples TRBV14 to TRBJ2-4; D is ambiguous. Trimming left V 0 bases short and J 6 bases short, with 12 bases between. The CDR3 spans 15 residues. The V gene's germline CDR1 is SGHDN and CDR2 FVKESK. Using reference TRBV14 and TRBJ2-4 for the parts outside the CDR3, the full variable domain is EAGVTQFPSHSVIEKGQTVTLRCDPISGHDNLYWYRRVMGKEIKFLLHFVKESKQDESGMPNNRFLAERTGGTYSTLKVQPAELEDSGVYFCASSQDEVARNIQYFGAGTRLSVL.

The J gene is TRBJ2-2, the V gene TRBV7-9; D not certain. Between the trimmed V and J ends, which lost 1 base and 7 bases, there was a span of 13 bases. The CDR3 loop spans 15 amino acids. Germline values: CDR1 SEHNR, CDR2 FQNEAQ (reference sequence). The CDR3 loop is CASSLGGPTSGELFF. CDR3 DNA: TGTGCCAGCAGCTTAGGTGGTCCTACCAGCGGGGAGCTGTTTTTT.

Comment on this clonotype: Its ends do not fully match the called genes, so a read error is possible. The rearrangement uses TRBV28 and TRBJ2-7, with D possibly TRBD1 on 6 matching bases. This CDR3 is built from 15 residues. The V gene's germline CDR1 is MDHEN and CDR2 SYDVKM. The CDR3 protein is CASSFRTDYTYDQYF. In nucleotides, the CDR3 is TGTGCCAGCAGTTTTCGGACAGACTACACCTACGATCAGTACTTC.

The chain uses TRBV7-8 and TRBJ1-5; TRBD1 is a possible D gene (5 bases). Per the germline V gene, CDR1 is SGHVS and CDR2 is FQNEAQ. Trimming took 3 bases from V and 9 from J, leaving 18 bases between them. This CDR3 comprises 15 residues. This chain's CDR3 is CASSFAGTNPSPQHF. As DNA, the CDR3 is TGTGCCAGCAGCTTCGCCGGGACTAACCCCTCGCCCCAGCATTTT. Combining the CDR3 with reference TRBV7-8 and TRBJ1-5 gives the whole variable domain GAGVSQSPRYKVAKRGQDVALRCDPISGHVSLFWYQQALGQGPEFLTYFQNEAQLDKSGLPSDRFFAERPEGSVSTLKIQRTQQEDSAVYLCASSFAGTNPSPQHFGDGTRLSIL.